This T cell receptor beta chain is drawn from a study of blood T cell repertoires in COVID-19. TCRdb's table, derived via immunoSEQ multiplex PCR, lists solely in-frame clones and lacks some. The repertoire holds some 170,000 clones, with around 83% as singletons. The V gene lost 7 bases and the J gene lost 1 base, with 14 bases spanning the gap. This CDR3 is built from 14 residues. CDR1 is SQVTM, CDR2 ANQGSEA, per germline. The chain carries TRBV29-1 and TRBJ1-5; D might be TRBD1 (5 bases). Specimen: PBMCs or T cells enriched from blood (not recorded which). The clonotype was recovered from a man aged 50 to 60 who had recovered from COVID-19. DNA for the CDR3: TGCAGCGCCCGGGGGGGAGGGAGCAATCAGCCCCAGCATTTT. Translating gives CSARGGGSNQPQHF.